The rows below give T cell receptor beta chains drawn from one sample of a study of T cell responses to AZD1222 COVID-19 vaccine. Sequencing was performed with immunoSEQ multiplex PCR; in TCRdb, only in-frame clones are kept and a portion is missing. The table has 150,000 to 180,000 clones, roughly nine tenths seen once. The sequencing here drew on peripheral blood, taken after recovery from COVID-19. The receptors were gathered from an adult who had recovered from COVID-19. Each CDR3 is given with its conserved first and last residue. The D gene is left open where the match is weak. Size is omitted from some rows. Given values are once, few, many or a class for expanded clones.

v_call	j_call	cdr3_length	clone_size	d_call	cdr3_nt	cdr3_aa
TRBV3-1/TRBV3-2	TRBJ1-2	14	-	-	TGTGCCAGCAGCCGAGATGCGGTTAACTATGGCTACACCTTC	CASSRDAVNYGYTF
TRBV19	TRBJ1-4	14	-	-	TGTGCCAGTAGTACGTCCGGGACCGTGGAAAAACTGTTTTTT	CASSTSGTVEKLFF
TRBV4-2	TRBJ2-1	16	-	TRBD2	TGTGCCAGCAGCCAGCACGGGGGGTCGACCTACAATGAGCAGTTCTTC	CASSQHGGSTYNEQFF
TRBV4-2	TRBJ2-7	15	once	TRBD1	TGTGCCAGCAGCCACACCCGGGACAGAGTGTCCGAGCAGTACTTC	CASSHTRDRVSEQYF
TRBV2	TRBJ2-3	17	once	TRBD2	TGTGCCAGCAGTGAAGTCGTGGCTAGCGGCCCCACAGATACGCAGTATTTT	CASSEVVASGPTDTQYF
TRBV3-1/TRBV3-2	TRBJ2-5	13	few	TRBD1	TGTGCCAGCAGCCAAGTTACAGGGGCCAACCAGTACTTC	CASSQVTGANQYF
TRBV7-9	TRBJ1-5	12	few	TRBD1	TGTGCCAGCGGGACAGGGGCACAGCCCCAGCATTTT	CASGTGAQPQHF
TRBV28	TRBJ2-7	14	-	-	TGTGCCAGCACCCAAGGGACCTTAATCTACGAGCAGTACTTC	CASTQGTLIYEQYF
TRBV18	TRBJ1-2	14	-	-	TGTGCCAGCTCACCGGACGTGGCTAACTATGGCTACACCTTC	CASSPDVANYGYTF
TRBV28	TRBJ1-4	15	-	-	TGTGCCAGCAGTTTAATGCGGGGGGTTAATGAAAAACTGTTTTTT	CASSLMRGVNEKLFF
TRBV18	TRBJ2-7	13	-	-	TGTGCCAGCTCACCAGGGTTAGAAAACGAGCAGTACTTC	CASSPGLENEQYF
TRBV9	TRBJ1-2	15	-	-	TGTGCCAGCAGCGCCCGACCGGGACAAGAAAATGGCTACACCTTC	CASSARPGQENGYTF
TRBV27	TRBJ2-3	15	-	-	TGTGCCAGCAGCCCCTTTAGGGGGGGGACAGATACGCAGTATTTT	CASSPFRGGTDTQYF
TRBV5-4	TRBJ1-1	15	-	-	TGTGCCAGCAGCCCGGAAGCGGGGGCGGGTACTGAAGCTTTCTTT	CASSPEAGAGTEAFF
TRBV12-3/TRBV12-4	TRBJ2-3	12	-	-	TGTGCCAGCAGTCCACCAATAGATACGCAGTATTTT	CASSPPIDTQYF
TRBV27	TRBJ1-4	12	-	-	TGTGCCAGCAGGTCAGGCAATGAAAAACTGTTTTTT	CASRSGNEKLFF
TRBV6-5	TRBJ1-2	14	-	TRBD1	TGTGCCAGCAAGACAGGGAGAGCTAACTATGGCTACACCTTC	CASKTGRANYGYTF
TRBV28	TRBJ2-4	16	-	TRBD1	TGTGCCAGCAGTTTATGGGACAGGGGCCCTCAAAACATTCAGTACTTC	CASSLWDRGPQNIQYF
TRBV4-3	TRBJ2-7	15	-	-	TGCGCCAGCAGCCAAGATAGCAGTCCATTCTACGAGCAGTACTTC	CASSQDSSPFYEQYF
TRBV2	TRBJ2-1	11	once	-	TGTGCCAGCAGTGAAGTAGGTGAGCAGTTCTTC	CASSEVGEQFF
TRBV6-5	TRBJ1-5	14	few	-	TGTGCCAGCAGCACCCAACAGGGTAATCAGCCCCAGCATTTT	CASSTQQGNQPQHF
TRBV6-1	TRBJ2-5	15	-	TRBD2	TGTGCCAGCAGTGAATCAGAAGCGGGAGGCGGGACCCAGTACTTC	CASSESEAGGGTQYF
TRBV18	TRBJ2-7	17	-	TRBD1	TGTGCCAGCTCGCCTCTTCCTCGACAGGGAACCTCCTACGAGCAGTACTTC	CASSPLPRQGTSYEQYF
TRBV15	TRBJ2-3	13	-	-	TGTGCCACCAGCAGAGATAGGCAGGGACGCCTGTATTTT	CATSRDRQGRLYF
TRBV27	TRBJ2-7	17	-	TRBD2	TGTGCCAGCAGTTCCCCCAGGCTAGCGGGAGGGGCCTACGAGCAGTACTTC	CASSSPRLAGGAYEQYF
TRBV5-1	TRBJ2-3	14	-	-	TGCGCCAGCTCCCATCCGGACATTACAGATACGCAGTATTTT	CASSHPDITDTQYF
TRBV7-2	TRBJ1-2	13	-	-	TGTGCCAGCAGCTACGAAGTATGGGATGGCTACACCTTC	CASSYEVWDGYTF
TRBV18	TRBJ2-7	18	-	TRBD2	TGTGCCAGCTCACAGGGACTAGCGGGAGGACGGGGCTCCTACGAGCAGTACTTC	CASSQGLAGGRGSYEQYF
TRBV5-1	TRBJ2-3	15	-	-	TGCGCCAGCAGCTTGGGAGGGATTTCCACAGATACGCAGTATTTT	CASSLGGISTDTQYF
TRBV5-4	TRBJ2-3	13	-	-	TGTGCCAGCAGCCCACCGGGGGTAGATACGCAGTATTTT	CASSPPGVDTQYF
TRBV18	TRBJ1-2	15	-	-	TGTGCCAGCTCACCACGGGAACAAGGGAGCTCTGGCTACACCTTC	CASSPREQGSSGYTF
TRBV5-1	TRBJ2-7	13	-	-	TGCGCCAGCAGCTCACGGGAAGCTTACGAGCAGTACTTC	CASSSREAYEQYF
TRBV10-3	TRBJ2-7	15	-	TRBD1	TGTGCCATCAGTTTTGAAGGGACAGGGGACCCCGAGCAGTACTTC	CAISFEGTGDPEQYF
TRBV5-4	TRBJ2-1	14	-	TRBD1	TGTGCCAGCAGCTCGAGGGACAGGGGTAATGAGCAGTTCTTC	CASSSRDRGNEQFF
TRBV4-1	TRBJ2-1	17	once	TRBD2	TGCGCCAGCAGCCCGTGGACTAGCGGGAGTTCCTACAATGAGCAGTTCTTC	CASSPWTSGSSYNEQFF
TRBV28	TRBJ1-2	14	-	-	TGTGCCAGCACCCCGATGGGAGCGGCCTATGGCTACACCTTC	CASTPMGAAYGYTF
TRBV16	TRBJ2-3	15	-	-	TGTGCCAGCAGCCAAAGGCAACCCCGCACAGATACGCAGTATTTT	CASSQRQPRTDTQYF
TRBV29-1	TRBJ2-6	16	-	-	TGCAGCGTTGAAGACCGCCCAGGGGTTGGGGCCAACGTCCTGACTTTC	CSVEDRPGVGANVLTF
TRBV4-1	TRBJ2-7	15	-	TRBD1	TGCGCCAGCAGCCAAGCTTCGACAGGGCTCTACGAGCAGTACTTC	CASSQASTGLYEQYF
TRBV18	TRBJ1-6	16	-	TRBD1	TGTGCCAGCTCAAAAGGACAGGGAACGCGGAATTCACCCCTCCACTTT	CASSKGQGTRNSPLHF
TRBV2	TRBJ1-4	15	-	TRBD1	TGTGCCAGCAGTGGGGGACAGGCCGGAGATGAAAAACTGTTTTTT	CASSGGQAGDEKLFF
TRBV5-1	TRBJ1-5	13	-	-	TGCGCCAGCAGCTTGGCCCCCAATCAGCCCCAGCATTTT	CASSLAPNQPQHF
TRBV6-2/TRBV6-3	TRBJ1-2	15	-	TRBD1	TGTGCCAGCAGTTACCGCCGGGCAGGGGGCTTTGGCTACACCTTC	CASSYRRAGGFGYTF
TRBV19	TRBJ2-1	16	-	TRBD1	TGTGCCAGTAGTAATTACGGAACAGGGGGTAGAGGTGAGCAGTTCTTC	CASSNYGTGGRGEQFF
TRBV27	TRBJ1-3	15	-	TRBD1	TGTGCCAGCAGTTTTCGGACAGGGGTAGGAAACACCATATATTTT	CASSFRTGVGNTIYF
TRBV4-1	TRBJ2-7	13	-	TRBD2	TGCGCCAGCAGCCAGACAGCGGGGGGGGAGCAGTACTTC	CASSQTAGGEQYF
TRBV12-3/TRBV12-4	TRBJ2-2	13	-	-	TGTGCCAGCAAAGGGTTTTATACCGGGGAGCTGTTTTTT	CASKGFYTGELFF
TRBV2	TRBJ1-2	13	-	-	TGTGCCAGCAGTGAAGTCCCGGATTCTGGCTACACCTTC	CASSEVPDSGYTF
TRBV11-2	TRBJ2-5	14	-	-	TGTGCCAGCAGCGCCCGTATTGACCAAGGGACCCAGTACTTC	CASSARIDQGTQYF
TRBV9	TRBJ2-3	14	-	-	TGTGCCAGCAGCGTAGAAATCTCCACAGATACGCAGTATTTT	CASSVEISTDTQYF
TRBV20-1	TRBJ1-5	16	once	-	TGCAGTGCTAGTGATAGACGAAGATATAGCAATCAGCCCCAGCATTTT	CSASDRRRYSNQPQHF
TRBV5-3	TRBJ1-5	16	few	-	TGTGCCAGAAGCATAAAAACAGGGTTTGGCAATCAGCCCCAGCATTTT	CARSIKTGFGNQPQHF
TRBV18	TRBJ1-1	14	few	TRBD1	TGTGCCAGCTCACCCCGTACAGGGGGCGGTGAAGCTTTCTTT	CASSPRTGGGEAFF
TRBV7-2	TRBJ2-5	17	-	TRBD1	TGTGCCAGCAGCCGGACAGGGGCCGCCCGATACCAAGAGACCCAGTACTTC	CASSRTGAARYQETQYF
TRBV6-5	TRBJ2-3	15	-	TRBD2	TGTGCCAGCAGTCCCGGGACTAGCGGGGGAGATACGCAGTATTTT	CASSPGTSGGDTQYF
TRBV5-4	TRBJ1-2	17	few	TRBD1	TGTGCCAGCAGCGACCGGGACAGAGAAACCCCTAACTATGGCTACACCTTC	CASSDRDRETPNYGYTF
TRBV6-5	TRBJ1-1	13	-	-	TGTGCCAGCACGGCAGGGGAATACACTGAAGCTTTCTTT	CASTAGEYTEAFF
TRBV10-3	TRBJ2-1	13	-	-	TGTGCCATCAGTGAGTCAGCGTACAATGAGCAGTTCTTC	CAISESAYNEQFF
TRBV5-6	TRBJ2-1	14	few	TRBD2	TGTGCCAGCAGCACGGGACTAGCCCACAATGAGCAGTTCTTC	CASSTGLAHNEQFF